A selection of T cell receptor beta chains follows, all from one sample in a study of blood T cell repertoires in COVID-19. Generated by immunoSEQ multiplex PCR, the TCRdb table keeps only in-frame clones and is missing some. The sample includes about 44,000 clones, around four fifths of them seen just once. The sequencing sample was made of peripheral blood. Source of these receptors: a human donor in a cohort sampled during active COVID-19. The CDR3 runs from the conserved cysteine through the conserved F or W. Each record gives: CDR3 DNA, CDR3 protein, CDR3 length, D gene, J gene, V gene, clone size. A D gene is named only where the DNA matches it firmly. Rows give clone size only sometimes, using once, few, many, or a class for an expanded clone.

cdr3_nt: TGTGCCAGCAGTGAATGGCAAACTGAAGCTTTCTTT; cdr3_aa: CASSEWQTEAFF; cdr3_length: 12; d_call: .; j_call: TRBJ1-1; v_call: TRBV6-1; clone_size: few
cdr3_nt: TGTGCCAGCTCACCACGGGGCAGGGAACACTATGGCTACACCTTC; cdr3_aa: CASSPRGREHYGYTF; cdr3_length: 15; d_call: .; j_call: TRBJ1-2; v_call: TRBV18; clone_size: .
cdr3_nt: TGCGCCAGCAGCCCCACTGGTCGACAGCAAGAGACCCAGTACTTC; cdr3_aa: CASSPTGRQQETQYF; cdr3_length: 15; d_call: .; j_call: TRBJ2-5; v_call: TRBV5-1; clone_size: .
cdr3_nt: TGTGCCAGTAGTATGGCAGGGGGCATCAATCAGCCCCAGCATTTT; cdr3_aa: CASSMAGGINQPQHF; cdr3_length: 15; d_call: TRBD1; j_call: TRBJ1-5; v_call: TRBV19; clone_size: .
cdr3_nt: TGCGCCAGCAGCCAAGGGGGGATAGGGGGGGCCGGAGGATCCTGGAACACTGAAGCTTTCTTT; cdr3_aa: CASSQGGIGGAGGSWNTEAFF; cdr3_length: 21; d_call: .; j_call: TRBJ1-1; v_call: TRBV4-3; clone_size: .
cdr3_nt: TGCGCCAGCAGCCAAGGGGGCACAGGGTCATATGGCTACACCTTC; cdr3_aa: CASSQGGTGSYGYTF; cdr3_length: 15; d_call: .; j_call: TRBJ1-2; v_call: TRBV4-3; clone_size: few
cdr3_nt: TGTGCCAGGAACGCCGGGGACAGGGTTTCCACTGAAGCTTTCTTT; cdr3_aa: CARNAGDRVSTEAFF; cdr3_length: 15; d_call: TRBD1; j_call: TRBJ1-1; v_call: TRBV7-9; clone_size: .
cdr3_nt: TGTGCCAGCAGTTCGGCGGGGGCAGGGAATACGCAGTATTTT; cdr3_aa: CASSSAGAGNTQYF; cdr3_length: 14; d_call: .; j_call: TRBJ2-3; v_call: TRBV11-2; clone_size: few
cdr3_nt: TGTGCCAGCAGTTCACCACAGGCGACATATAATTCACCCCTCCACTTT; cdr3_aa: CASSSPQATYNSPLHF; cdr3_length: 16; d_call: .; j_call: TRBJ1-6; v_call: TRBV27; clone_size: few
cdr3_nt: TGCGCCAGCAGCCCGCGAGAACTAGCGACCGGGGAGCTGTTTTTT; cdr3_aa: CASSPRELATGELFF; cdr3_length: 15; d_call: TRBD2; j_call: TRBJ2-2; v_call: TRBV4-1; clone_size: once
cdr3_nt: TGTGCCATCAGTGAAGGGACAGGGGCGGATGAGCAGTTCTTC; cdr3_aa: CAISEGTGADEQFF; cdr3_length: 14; d_call: TRBD1; j_call: TRBJ2-1; v_call: TRBV10-3; clone_size: .
cdr3_nt: TGTGCCAGCTCACCACCAGCAGGATTACATACAGGGGAGCAGTTCTTC; cdr3_aa: CASSPPAGLHTGEQFF; cdr3_length: 16; d_call: .; j_call: TRBJ2-1; v_call: TRBV18; clone_size: .
cdr3_nt: TGTGCCAGCAGCTTAGGGGTGGGGGCCTCCTACGAGCAGTACTTC; cdr3_aa: CASSLGVGASYEQYF; cdr3_length: 15; d_call: .; j_call: TRBJ2-7; v_call: TRBV11-3; clone_size: .
cdr3_nt: TGTGCCAGCAGCGGACAGGGGTTCTCCGCGTATGGCTACACCTTC; cdr3_aa: CASSGQGFSAYGYTF; cdr3_length: 15; d_call: TRBD1; j_call: TRBJ1-2; v_call: TRBV2; clone_size: .
cdr3_nt: TGTGCCAGTAGTCCTGGGACAGGGAGGAACACTGAAGCTTTCTTT; cdr3_aa: CASSPGTGRNTEAFF; cdr3_length: 15; d_call: TRBD1; j_call: TRBJ1-1; v_call: TRBV19; clone_size: once
cdr3_nt: TGTGCCAGCAGTTTACTTGGGCAAAAACTGTTTTTT; cdr3_aa: CASSLLGQKLFF; cdr3_length: 12; d_call: .; j_call: TRBJ1-4; v_call: TRBV28; clone_size: many
cdr3_nt: TGTGCCAGCAGCCAAGAGGAACTAGCGGGGGGAATCTACAATGAGCAGTTCTTC; cdr3_aa: CASSQEELAGGIYNEQFF; cdr3_length: 18; d_call: TRBD2; j_call: TRBJ2-1; v_call: TRBV4-2; clone_size: .
cdr3_nt: TGCGCCAGCAGCTTGGTTCAGGGTCGCGAGACCCAGTACTTC; cdr3_aa: CASSLVQGRETQYF; cdr3_length: 14; d_call: .; j_call: TRBJ2-5; v_call: TRBV5-1; clone_size: once
cdr3_nt: TGTGCCAGCAGCCTATCGACAGGGCTGAACACTGAAGCTTTCTTT; cdr3_aa: CASSLSTGLNTEAFF; cdr3_length: 15; d_call: TRBD1; j_call: TRBJ1-1; v_call: TRBV7-6; clone_size: .
cdr3_nt: TGTGCCAGCGGGACTAGCACGAATCAAGAGACCCAGTACTTC; cdr3_aa: CASGTSTNQETQYF; cdr3_length: 14; d_call: TRBD2; j_call: TRBJ2-5; v_call: TRBV3-1/TRBV3-2; clone_size: .
cdr3_nt: TGTGCCAGCAGCCATACCGGGACTACCACAGATACGCAGTATTTT; cdr3_aa: CASSHTGTTTDTQYF; cdr3_length: 15; d_call: TRBD2; j_call: TRBJ2-3; v_call: TRBV5-4; clone_size: .
cdr3_nt: TGTGCCAGCAGTCGCGACATGAACACTGAAGCTTTCTTT; cdr3_aa: CASSRDMNTEAFF; cdr3_length: 13; d_call: .; j_call: TRBJ1-1; v_call: TRBV7-3; clone_size: few
cdr3_nt: TGTGCCAGCAGCGTAGCTGGGACAGGCTACGAGCAGTACTTC; cdr3_aa: CASSVAGTGYEQYF; cdr3_length: 14; d_call: TRBD1; j_call: TRBJ2-7; v_call: TRBV9; clone_size: .
cdr3_nt: TGTGCCATCACCCCCGGACAGGGGAATAATTCACCCCTCCACTTT; cdr3_aa: CAITPGQGNNSPLHF; cdr3_length: 15; d_call: TRBD1; j_call: TRBJ1-6; v_call: TRBV10-3; clone_size: .
cdr3_nt: TGTGCCAGCGGAACTAGCGGGACCAACAATGAGCAGTTCTTC; cdr3_aa: CASGTSGTNNEQFF; cdr3_length: 14; d_call: TRBD2; j_call: TRBJ2-1; v_call: TRBV7-3; clone_size: .
cdr3_nt: TGTGCCAGCAGGAGTTCCTACAGCACAGATACGCAGTATTTT; cdr3_aa: CASRSSYSTDTQYF; cdr3_length: 14; d_call: .; j_call: TRBJ2-3; v_call: TRBV6-5; clone_size: .
cdr3_nt: TGTGCCAGCAGTACGACCGGGACTAGCGGCTACGAGCAGTACTTC; cdr3_aa: CASSTTGTSGYEQYF; cdr3_length: 15; d_call: TRBD2; j_call: TRBJ2-7; v_call: TRBV7-2; clone_size: .
cdr3_nt: TGTGCCAGCAGCTTTGGCGGGAATCAGCCCCAGCATTTT; cdr3_aa: CASSFGGNQPQHF; cdr3_length: 13; d_call: .; j_call: TRBJ1-5; v_call: TRBV7-8; clone_size: .
cdr3_nt: TGTGCCAGCAGTTTACAACCAAGACAGGGGAGCTCCTACAATGAGCAGTTCTTC; cdr3_aa: CASSLQPRQGSSYNEQFF; cdr3_length: 18; d_call: TRBD1; j_call: TRBJ2-1; v_call: TRBV27; clone_size: once
cdr3_nt: TGCGCCAGCAGCTTGGATGTTCAGGGGGCAACCGGGGAGCTGTTTTTT; cdr3_aa: CASSLDVQGATGELFF; cdr3_length: 16; d_call: TRBD1; j_call: TRBJ2-2; v_call: TRBV5-1; clone_size: few
cdr3_nt: TGTGCCAGCAGTTATACCGCTAGCTCCTACAATGAGCAGTTCTTC; cdr3_aa: CASSYTASSYNEQFF; cdr3_length: 15; d_call: .; j_call: TRBJ2-1; v_call: TRBV6-2/TRBV6-3; clone_size: few
cdr3_nt: TGTGCCAGCAGGGGGCCCCCCTACGAGCAGTACTTC; cdr3_aa: CASRGPPYEQYF; cdr3_length: 12; d_call: .; j_call: TRBJ2-7; v_call: TRBV2; clone_size: .
cdr3_nt: TGTGCCAGCAGCCAATCGCCTAGCCCCTCCTACGAGCAGTACTTC; cdr3_aa: CASSQSPSPSYEQYF; cdr3_length: 15; d_call: .; j_call: TRBJ2-7; v_call: TRBV3-1/TRBV3-2; clone_size: .
cdr3_nt: TGTGCCAGCAGCCTCGACAGGGCATCCGGAAACACCATATATTTT; cdr3_aa: CASSLDRASGNTIYF; cdr3_length: 15; d_call: TRBD1; j_call: TRBJ1-3; v_call: TRBV3-1/TRBV3-2; clone_size: few
cdr3_nt: TGTGCCAGCAGATCGACAGTCCTCTCCTACAATGAGCAGTTCTTC; cdr3_aa: CASRSTVLSYNEQFF; cdr3_length: 15; d_call: .; j_call: TRBJ2-1; v_call: TRBV6-5; clone_size: .
cdr3_nt: TGTGCCAGCAGTTGTGGGACCGGGGGGAGGGCTTTCTTT; cdr3_aa: CASSCGTGGRAFF; cdr3_length: 13; d_call: .; j_call: TRBJ1-1; v_call: TRBV6-7; clone_size: .
cdr3_nt: TGTGCCAGCAGCTTGTCGATAGATCAAGAGACCCAGTACTTC; cdr3_aa: CASSLSIDQETQYF; cdr3_length: 14; d_call: .; j_call: TRBJ2-5; v_call: TRBV5-4; clone_size: .
cdr3_nt: TGTGCCACTTACCGGGACACCTTAGGCGATACGCAGTATTTT; cdr3_aa: CATYRDTLGDTQYF; cdr3_length: 14; d_call: .; j_call: TRBJ2-3; v_call: TRBV6-5; clone_size: .
cdr3_nt: TGTGCCAGCAGTTTTAGCGGGGGGGTTTACAATGAGCAGTTCTTC; cdr3_aa: CASSFSGGVYNEQFF; cdr3_length: 15; d_call: TRBD2; j_call: TRBJ2-1; v_call: TRBV27; clone_size: .
cdr3_nt: TGCGCCAGCAGCCCTGGGACACGCGATCCCATTCAGTACTTC; cdr3_aa: CASSPGTRDPIQYF; cdr3_length: 14; d_call: .; j_call: TRBJ2-4; v_call: TRBV4-3; clone_size: .
cdr3_nt: TGTGCCAGCAGTTACCCGACTAGCGGGGAATTGGTAAATGAGCAGTTCTTC; cdr3_aa: CASSYPTSGELVNEQFF; cdr3_length: 17; d_call: TRBD2; j_call: TRBJ2-1; v_call: TRBV6-2/TRBV6-3; clone_size: .
cdr3_nt: TGTGCCAGCAGCTTATCTCGCGCGTCACCCCTCCACTTT; cdr3_aa: CASSLSRASPLHF; cdr3_length: 13; d_call: .; j_call: TRBJ1-6; v_call: TRBV7-8; clone_size: few